This TCR beta chain was identified in a study of shared clonotypes between healthy human individuals. At the level of the study: CD4 naive and CD4 memory each took three plates per donor, while CD8 naive took two and CD8 memory one.

CD45RA+ naive and CD45RA-negative memory subsets were separated from CD4+ cells. The J segment lost 0 bases and the V segment lost 5 bases, leaving 5 bases of the junction unmatched. The germline V gene encodes CDR1 SNHLY and CDR2 FYNNEI. The CDR3 loop spans 15 amino acids. Sequenced by immunoSEQ multiplex PCR; TCRdb stores in-frame clones only, minus some. Here the sample spans 2,500,000 or so clones, approximately 93% being singletons. A word on this clone: The antigen is unknown.

Study outcomes and limitations: The naive CD4 repertoires of a few donors were compared, and about 5% of clonotypes were shared.

V is TRBV2 and J is TRBJ2-7; TRBD2 agrees at 9 bases. The sample comprised naive CD4+ T cells from PBMCs. Sample subset: CD45RA+ positively selected. The sequence was obtained from a man aged 18 to 29 in good health. Some clones in this sample may be carry-over from other donors' samples. In nucleotides, the CDR3 is TGTGCCAGCAGTTGGGCGGGAGGGAGCTCCTACGAGCAGTACTTC. It translates to CASSWAGGSSYEQYF.